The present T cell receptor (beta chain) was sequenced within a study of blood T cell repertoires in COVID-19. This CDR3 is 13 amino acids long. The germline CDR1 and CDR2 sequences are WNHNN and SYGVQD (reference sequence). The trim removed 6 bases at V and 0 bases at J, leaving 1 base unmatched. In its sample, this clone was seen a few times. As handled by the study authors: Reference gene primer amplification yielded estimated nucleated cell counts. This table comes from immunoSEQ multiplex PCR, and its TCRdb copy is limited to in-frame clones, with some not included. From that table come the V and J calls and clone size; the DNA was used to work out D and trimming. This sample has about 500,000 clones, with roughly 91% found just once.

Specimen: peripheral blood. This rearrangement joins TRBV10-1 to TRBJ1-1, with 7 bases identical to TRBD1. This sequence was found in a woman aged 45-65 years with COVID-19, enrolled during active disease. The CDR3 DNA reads TGCGCCAGCAGGGGACAGTTGAACACTGAAGCTTTCTTT. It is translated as CASRGQLNTEAFF.